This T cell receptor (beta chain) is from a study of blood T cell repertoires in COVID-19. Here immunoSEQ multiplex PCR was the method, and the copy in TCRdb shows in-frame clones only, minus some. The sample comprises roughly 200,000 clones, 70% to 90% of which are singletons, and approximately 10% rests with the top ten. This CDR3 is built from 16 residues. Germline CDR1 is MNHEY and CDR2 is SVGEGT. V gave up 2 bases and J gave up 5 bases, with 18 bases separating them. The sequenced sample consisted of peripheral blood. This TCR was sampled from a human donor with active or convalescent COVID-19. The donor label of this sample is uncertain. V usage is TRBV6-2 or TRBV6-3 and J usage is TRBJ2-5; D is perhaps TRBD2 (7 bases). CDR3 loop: CASSYRGGDRSETQYF. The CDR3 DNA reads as TGTGCCAGCAGTTACAGGGGGGGCGACCGGAGCGAGACCCAGTACTTC.